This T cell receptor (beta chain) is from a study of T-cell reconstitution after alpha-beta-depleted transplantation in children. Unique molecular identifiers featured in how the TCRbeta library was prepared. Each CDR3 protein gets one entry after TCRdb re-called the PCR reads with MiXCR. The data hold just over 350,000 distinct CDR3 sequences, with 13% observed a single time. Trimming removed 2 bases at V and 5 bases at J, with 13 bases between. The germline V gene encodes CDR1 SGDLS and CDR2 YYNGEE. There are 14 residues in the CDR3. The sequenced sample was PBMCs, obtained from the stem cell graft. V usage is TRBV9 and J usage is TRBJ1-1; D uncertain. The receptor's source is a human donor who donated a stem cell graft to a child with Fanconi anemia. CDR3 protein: CASSVGQTGTEAFF. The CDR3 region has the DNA TGTGCCAGCAGCGTGGGTCAGACGGGAACTGAAGCTTTCTTT.